The 18 T cell receptor beta chains listed next were all sequenced from one sample in a study of a mutant IDH1 vaccine in newly diagnosed glioma. Profiling relied on immunoSEQ multiplex PCR, and the TCRdb table lists in-frame clones only, not all of them. The data hold 40,000 to 50,000 clones, with about 78% observed a single time. Time point specified: week 23, last vaccination. Doses comprised 300 ug of mutant IDH1 20-mer peptide each, plus topical imiquimod. These TCRs are of unknown antigen specificity. The input for sequencing was PBMCs, taken from a glioma patient whose treatment included an IDH1 peptide vaccine. The source of these receptors is a woman aged 40 to 49 with glioma. Some clones in this sample may be carry-over from other donors' samples.

In nucleotides, the CDR3 is TGTGCCACCACTTCTATGCCAGCAACTAATGAAAAACTGTTTTTT. Protein product: CATTSMPATNEKLFF. V is TRBV15 and J is TRBJ1-4; D ambiguous. V lost 7 bases and J lost 0, with 12 bases in between. Germline CDR1 is LNHNV and CDR2 is YYDKDF (reference sequence). The CDR3 length is 15 residues.

V is TRBV27 and J is TRBJ1-1, with D uncertain. Germline assignment: CDR1 MNHEY and CDR2 SMNVEV (reference sequence). The CDR3 extends over 14 amino acids. V was trimmed by 5 bases and J by 0 bases, leaving 10 bases between them. The CDR3 DNA is TGTGCCAGCAGTCGCCGGGCGATGAACACTGAAGCTTTCTTT. Amino acids: CASSRRAMNTEAFF.

J is TRBJ1-2 and V is TRBV30; a weak D match, TRBD1 (5 bases). The germline V gene encodes CDR1 GTSNPN and CDR2 SVGIG (reference sequence). Trimming took off 1 base at V and 5 bases at J, with 14 bases between the two ends. The CDR3 totals 14 residues. The CDR3 DNA follows: TGTGCCTGGAGTGGGGAGGGTGGGGCTTATGGCTACACCTTC. Its translation is CAWSGEGGAYGYTF. The full variable domain, rest sourced from reference TRBV30 and TRBJ1-2, is SQTIHQWPATLVQPVGSPLSLECTVEGTSNPNLYWYRQAAGRGLQLLFYSVGIGQISSEVPQNLSASRPQDRQFILSSKKLLLSDSGFYLCAWSGEGGAYGYTFGSGTRLTVV.

The V call is TRBV28, the J call TRBJ2-2, with D unresolved. CDR1 is MDHEN and CDR2 is SYDVKM in the germline V gene. Between the trimmed V and J ends, which lost 7 bases and 4 bases, there was a span of 16 bases. The CDR3 has 15 residues. CDR3 amino acids: CASTNPRSGTGELFF. In DNA, the CDR3 is TGTGCCAGCACTAATCCCCGGTCGGGCACCGGGGAGCTGTTTTTT.

The chain links TRBV6-5 to TRBJ1-3; 7 bases line up with TRBD1. Germline trimming cut 2 bases from V and 3 bases from J; bases unmatched to any gene: 4. The germline CDR1 and CDR2 sequences are MNHEY and SVGAGI. CDR3 length: 15 residues. CDR3 sequence reads: CASSYRGGVGNTIYF. Written as DNA, the CDR3 is TGTGCCAGCAGTTACAGAGGGGGCGTTGGAAACACCATATATTTT.

The CDR3 region is CASSSQWNTEAFF. The CDR3 bases are TGTGCCAGCAGCTCACAGTGGAACACTGAAGCTTTCTTT. V usage is TRBV14 and J usage is TRBJ1-1, with unresolved D. V was cut by 5 bases and J by 1 base, with 8 bases left in between. CDR1 is SGHDN, CDR2 FVKESK, per germline. CDR3 length: 13 residues.

V and J are TRBV7-2 and TRBJ1-1; the match to TRBD1 covers 9 bases. From germline, CDR1 is SGHTA and CDR2 FQGNSA. With 4 bases clipped from V and 0 bases from J, the junction kept 6 bases outside the gene matches. The CDR3 runs 16 residues. Written as DNA, the CDR3 is TGTGCCAGCAGCTACGGGACAGGGCCTCTGAACACTGAAGCTTTCTTT. Protein: CASSYGTGPLNTEAFF. The full variable domain, in which reference TRBV7-2 and TRBJ1-1 provide the parts outside the CDR3, is GAGVSQSPSNKVTEKGKDVELRCDPISGHTALYWYRQSLGQGLEFLIYFQGNSAPDKSGLPSDRFSAERTGGSVSTLTIQRTQQEDSAVYLCASSYGTGPLNTEAFFGQGTRLTVV.

In its sample, this clone was seen once. The CDR3 nucleotides are TGTGCCACCAGCAGACAGGCGGCGGATACGCAGTATTTT. Protein product: CATSRQAADTQYF. The rearrangement joins TRBV15 to TRBJ2-3; D remains ambiguous. The CDR3 loop spans 13 amino acids. Trimming cost V 2 bases and J 6 bases, with 9 bases left between them. CDR1 is LNHNV, CDR2 YYDKDF, per germline (reference sequence).

The rearrangement joins TRBV6-5 to TRBJ2-5; maybe TRBD2 (5 bases). Trimming left V 3 bases short and J 1 base short, with 15 bases between. Per germline, CDR1 MNHEY and CDR2 SVGAGI. The CDR3 contains 16 residues. The CDR3 DNA sequence: TGTGCCAGCAGTTATAACACTCTAGCTGCCCAAGAGACCCAGTACTTC. This sequence encodes CASSYNTLAAQETQYF.

The chain couples TRBV15 to TRBJ1-2; a weak D match, TRBD1 (5 bases). The germline gives CDR1 LNHNV, CDR2 YYDKDF (reference sequence). V was trimmed by 0 bases and J by 5 bases, leaving 7 bases between them. The CDR3 is made up of 13 amino acids. For the CDR3, the DNA is TGTGCCACCAGCAGAGACAGGGATTATGGCTACACCTTC. Its protein product is CATSRDRDYGYTF. Combining the CDR3 with reference TRBV15 and TRBJ1-2 gives the whole variable domain DAMVIQNPRYQVTQFGKPVTLSCSQTLNHNVMYWYQQKSSQAPKLLFHYYDKDFNNEADTPDNFQSRRPNTSFCFLDIRSPGLGDTAMYLCATSRDRDYGYTFGSGTRLTVV.

The chain uses TRBV18 and TRBJ2-2; D may be TRBD1 or TRBD2 (5 bases each). The CDR3 sequence is 16 residues long. Germline-derived CDR1 and CDR2 are KGHSH and LQKENI. V was trimmed by 2 bases and J by 7 bases, leaving 17 bases between them. CDR3 loop: CASSPTGPGTGGELFF. CDR3 nucleotides: TGTGCCAGCTCACCAACCGGGCCAGGGACCGGCGGGGAGCTGTTTTTT.

V usage is TRBV4-2 and J usage is TRBJ2-1; 7 bases line up with TRBD1. CDR1 and CDR2 from the germline V gene are LGHNA and YNFKEQ. V trimming: 0 bases; J trimming: 5 bases; junction bases outside the gene matches: 7. This CDR3 has 16 amino acids. This CDR3 reads CASSQEEGRGNNEQFF. The DNA of the CDR3 is TGTGCCAGCAGCCAAGAAGAGGGCAGGGGGAACAATGAGCAGTTCTTC.

A single count supports this clone. This chain links TRBV4-2 with TRBJ2-3; 10 nucleotides agree with TRBD2. The V segment lost 2 bases and the J segment 2 bases; nucleotides outside the gene matches: 7. Germline V gene data show CDR1 as LGHNA and CDR2 as YNFKEQ. This CDR3 comprises 17 residues. The chain's CDR3 is CASSQLNSGGITDTQYF. The CDR3 DNA sequence: TGTGCCAGCAGCCAACTAAATAGCGGGGGGATCACAGATACGCAGTATTTT.

Comment on this clone: At one of its ends the junction is not consistent with the germline gene, which may arise from a read error. The rearrangement links TRBV7-7 to TRBJ2-1, with D maybe TRBD2 (6 bases). The CDR3 has 15 residues. The germline gives CDR1 SSHAT, CDR2 FNYEAQ (reference sequence). CDR3 nucleotide sequence: TGTGCTAGCAGCTTAGGCCAGGGAGGCTACAATGAGCAGTTCTTC. It is translated as CASSLGQGGYNEQFF.

The chain is built from TRBV6-1 and TRBJ2-7; 11 bases map to TRBD1. Germline V lookup: CDR1 MNHNS, CDR2 SASEGT. The junction had 7 bases not matched to a gene; V was cut back by 2 bases and J by 7 bases. The CDR3 runs 15 residues. The CDR3 DNA reads TGTGCCAGCAGTGAATGGGACAGGGGGACAAGGGAGCAGTACTTC. Its protein is CASSEWDRGTREQYF.

The rearrangement joins TRBV9 to TRBJ2-1, with a possible D match to TRBD1 (6 bases). V was pared by 0 bases and J by 2 bases, with 9 bases between. The CDR3 contains 15 residues. In germline, CDR1 is SGDLS, CDR2 YYNGEE. Written as DNA, the CDR3 is TGTGCCAGCAGCGTAGTACAGGGACCCTACAATGAGCAGTTCTTC. Amino acids: CASSVVQGPYNEQFF.

This chain connects TRBV5-5 to TRBJ2-7; TRBD1 is a possible D gene (5 bases). CDR3 length: 14 residues. Germline V gives CDR1 SGHKS, CDR2 YYEKEE (reference sequence). Trimming removed 2 bases from V and 4 bases from J, with 13 bases in between. The CDR3 sequence: CASSFGQGHYEQYF. DNA of the CDR3: TGTGCCAGCAGCTTTGGGCAGGGCCATTACGAGCAGTACTTC.

This clone has a single count. The chain couples TRBV9 to TRBJ2-3; D tentatively fits TRBD1 or TRBD2 (5 bases each). Per the germline V gene, CDR1 is SGDLS and CDR2 is YYNGEE. V shed 3 bases and J shed 4 bases, with 12 bases lying between them. The CDR3 totals 14 residues. CDR3 sequence (DNA): TGTGCCAGCAGCGCGGGTGTGGGGGCAGATACGCAGTATTTT. Amino acids: CASSAGVGADTQYF.